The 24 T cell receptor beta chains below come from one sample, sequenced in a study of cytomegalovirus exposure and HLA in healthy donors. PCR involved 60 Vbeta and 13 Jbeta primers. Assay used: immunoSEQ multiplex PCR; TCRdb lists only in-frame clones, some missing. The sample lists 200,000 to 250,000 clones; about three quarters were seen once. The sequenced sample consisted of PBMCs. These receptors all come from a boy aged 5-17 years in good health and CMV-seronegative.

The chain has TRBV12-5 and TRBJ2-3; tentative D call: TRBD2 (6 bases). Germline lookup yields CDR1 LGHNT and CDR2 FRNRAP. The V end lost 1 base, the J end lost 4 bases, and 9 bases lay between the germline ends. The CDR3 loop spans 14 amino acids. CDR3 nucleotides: TGTGCTAGTGGTTTGGGCACGGGGGCAGATACGCAGTATTTT. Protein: CASGLGTGADTQYF.

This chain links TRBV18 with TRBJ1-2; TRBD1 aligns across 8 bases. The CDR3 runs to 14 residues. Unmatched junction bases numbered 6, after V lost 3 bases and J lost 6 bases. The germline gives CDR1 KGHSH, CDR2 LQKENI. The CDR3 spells CASSPSQGADGYTF. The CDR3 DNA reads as TGTGCCAGCTCACCCTCCCAGGGGGCGGATGGCTACACCTTC.

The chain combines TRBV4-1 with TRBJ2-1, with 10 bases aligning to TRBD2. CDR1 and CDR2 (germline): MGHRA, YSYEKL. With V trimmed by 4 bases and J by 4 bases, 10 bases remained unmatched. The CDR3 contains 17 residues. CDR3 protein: CASSPQRGGLLYNEQFF. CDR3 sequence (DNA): TGCGCCAGCAGCCCGCAGCGGGGGGGCCTCCTGTACAATGAGCAGTTCTTC.

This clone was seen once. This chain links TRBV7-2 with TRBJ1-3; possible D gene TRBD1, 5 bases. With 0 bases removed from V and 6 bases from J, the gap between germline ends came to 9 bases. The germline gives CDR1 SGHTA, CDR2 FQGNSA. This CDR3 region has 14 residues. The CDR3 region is CASSLADSVNTIYF. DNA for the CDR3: TGTGCCAGCAGCTTAGCTGACAGTGTAAACACCATATATTTT.

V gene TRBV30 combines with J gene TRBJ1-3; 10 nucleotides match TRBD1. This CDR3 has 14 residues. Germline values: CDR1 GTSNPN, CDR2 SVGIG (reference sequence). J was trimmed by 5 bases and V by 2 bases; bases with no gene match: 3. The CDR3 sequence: CAWSLGQGRNTIYF. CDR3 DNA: TGTGCCTGGAGTTTGGGACAGGGGAGAAACACCATATATTTT. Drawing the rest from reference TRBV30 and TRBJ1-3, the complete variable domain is SQTIHQWPATLVQPVGSPLSLECTVEGTSNPNLYWYRQAAGRGLQLLFYSVGIGQISSEVPQNLSASRPQDRQFILSSKKLLLSDSGFYLCAWSLGQGRNTIYFGEGSWLTVV.

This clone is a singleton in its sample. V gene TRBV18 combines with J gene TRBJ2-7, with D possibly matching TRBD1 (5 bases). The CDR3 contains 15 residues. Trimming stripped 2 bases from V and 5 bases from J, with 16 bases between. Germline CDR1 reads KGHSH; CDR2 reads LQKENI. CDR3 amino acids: CASSPGASRSDEQYF. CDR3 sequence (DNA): TGTGCCAGCTCACCAGGGGCCTCGAGAAGCGACGAGCAGTACTTC.

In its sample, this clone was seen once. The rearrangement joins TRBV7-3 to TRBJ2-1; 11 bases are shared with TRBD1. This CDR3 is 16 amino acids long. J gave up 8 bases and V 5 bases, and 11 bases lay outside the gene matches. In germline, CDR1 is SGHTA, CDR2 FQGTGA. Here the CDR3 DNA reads TGTGCCAGCAGCGTTTCGGACAGGGGGCTGGATGATGAGCAGTTCTTC. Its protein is CASSVSDRGLDDEQFF.

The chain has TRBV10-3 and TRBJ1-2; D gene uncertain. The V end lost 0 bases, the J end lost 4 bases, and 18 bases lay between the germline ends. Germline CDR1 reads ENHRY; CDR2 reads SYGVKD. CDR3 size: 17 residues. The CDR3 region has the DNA TGTGCCATCAGTGAGTCGTTAGGGAATGGAGGTAGCTATGGCTACACCTTC. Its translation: CAISESLGNGGSYGYTF.

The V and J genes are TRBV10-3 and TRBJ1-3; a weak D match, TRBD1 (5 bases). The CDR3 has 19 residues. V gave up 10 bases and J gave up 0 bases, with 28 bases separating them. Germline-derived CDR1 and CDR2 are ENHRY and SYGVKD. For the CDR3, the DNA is TGTGCCACCAACTATAGGTTTCAGAGACAGCCTCTCTCTGGAAACACCATATATTTT. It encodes CATNYRFQRQPLSGNTIYF.

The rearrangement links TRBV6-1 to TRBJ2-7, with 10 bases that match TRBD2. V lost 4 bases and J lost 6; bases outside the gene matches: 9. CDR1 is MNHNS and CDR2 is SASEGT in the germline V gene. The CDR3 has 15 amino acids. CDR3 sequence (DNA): TGTGCCAGCAGTGCGCCTAGCGGGAGCTCCCGCGAGCAGTACTTC. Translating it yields CASSAPSGSSREQYF.

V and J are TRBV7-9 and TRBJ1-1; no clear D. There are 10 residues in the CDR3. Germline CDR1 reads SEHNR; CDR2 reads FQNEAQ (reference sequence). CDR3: CTRTHTEAFF. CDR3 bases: TGTACCCGCACCCATACTGAAGCTTTCTTT.

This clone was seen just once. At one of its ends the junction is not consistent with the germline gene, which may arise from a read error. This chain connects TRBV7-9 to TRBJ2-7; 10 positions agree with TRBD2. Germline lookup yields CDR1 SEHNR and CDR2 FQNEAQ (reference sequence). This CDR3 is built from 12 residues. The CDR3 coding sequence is TGTGCCAGCAGCTTAGGGACTAGCGGACCAAACTTC. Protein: CASSLGTSGPNF.

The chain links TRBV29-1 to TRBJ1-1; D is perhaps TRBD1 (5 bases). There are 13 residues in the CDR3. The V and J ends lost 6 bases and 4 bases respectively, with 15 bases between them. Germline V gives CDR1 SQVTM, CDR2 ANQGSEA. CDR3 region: CSVLGLLGTEAFF. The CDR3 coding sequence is TGCAGCGTCCTGGGACTTCTAGGCACTGAAGCTTTCTTT.

The CDR3 nucleotides are TGCGCCAGCAGCCAAAAGAGACTTAGACAAGAGACCCAGTACTTC. Amino acid sequence: CASSQKRLRQETQYF. The chain combines TRBV4-1 with TRBJ2-5; D remains ambiguous. Germline values: CDR1 MGHRA, CDR2 YSYEKL. The CDR3 runs to 15 residues. V dropped 2 bases and J dropped 2 bases, with 12 bases sitting between them.

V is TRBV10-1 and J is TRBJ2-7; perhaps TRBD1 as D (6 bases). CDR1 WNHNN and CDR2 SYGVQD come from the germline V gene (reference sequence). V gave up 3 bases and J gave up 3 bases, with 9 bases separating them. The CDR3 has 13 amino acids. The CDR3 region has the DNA TGCGCCAGCAGTGAAGACAGGTACTACGAGCAGTACTTC. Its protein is CASSEDRYYEQYF.

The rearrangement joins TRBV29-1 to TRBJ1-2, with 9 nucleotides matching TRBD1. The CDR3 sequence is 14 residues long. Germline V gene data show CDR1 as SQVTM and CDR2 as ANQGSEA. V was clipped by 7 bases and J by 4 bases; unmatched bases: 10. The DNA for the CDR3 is TGCAGCGCCCGCCCCGGGACAGGGAGCTATGGCTACACCTTC. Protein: CSARPGTGSYGYTF. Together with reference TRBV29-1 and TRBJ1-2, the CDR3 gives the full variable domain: SAVISQKPSRDICQRGTSLTIQCQVDSQVTMMFWYRQQPGQSLTLIATANQGSEATYESGFVIDKFPISRPNLTFSTLTVSNMSPEDSSIYLCSARPGTGSYGYTFGSGTRLTVV.

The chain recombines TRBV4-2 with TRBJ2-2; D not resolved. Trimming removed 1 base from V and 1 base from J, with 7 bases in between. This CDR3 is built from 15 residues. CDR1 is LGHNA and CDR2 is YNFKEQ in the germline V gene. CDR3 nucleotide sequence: TGTGCCAGCAGCCAAGCCCTCCTGAACACCGGGGAGCTGTTTTTT. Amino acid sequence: CASSQALLNTGELFF.

The CDR3: CAWAGGQGLYGYTF. In DNA form, the CDR3 reads TGTGCCTGGGCCGGGGGACAGGGGCTTTATGGCTACACCTTC. This chain links TRBV30 with TRBJ1-2; the match to TRBD1 covers 10 bases. The CDR3 contains 14 residues. In germline, CDR1 is GTSNPN, CDR2 SVGIG (reference sequence). The junction had 8 bases not matched to a gene; V was cut back by 5 bases and J by 5 bases.

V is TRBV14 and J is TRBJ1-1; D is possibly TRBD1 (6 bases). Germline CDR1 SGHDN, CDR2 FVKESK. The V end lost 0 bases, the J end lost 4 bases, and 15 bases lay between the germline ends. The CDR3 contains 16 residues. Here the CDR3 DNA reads TGTGCCAGCAGCCAAGACGGAGCGGGGGCGGGCACTGAAGCTTTCTTT. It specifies CASSQDGAGAGTEAFF.

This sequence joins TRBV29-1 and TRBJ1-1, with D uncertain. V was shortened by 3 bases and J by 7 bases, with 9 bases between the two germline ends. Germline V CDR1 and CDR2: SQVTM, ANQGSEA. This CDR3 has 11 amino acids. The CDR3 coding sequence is TGCAGCGTTGAGAGACCAGGTGAAGCTTTCTTT. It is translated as CSVERPGEAFF.

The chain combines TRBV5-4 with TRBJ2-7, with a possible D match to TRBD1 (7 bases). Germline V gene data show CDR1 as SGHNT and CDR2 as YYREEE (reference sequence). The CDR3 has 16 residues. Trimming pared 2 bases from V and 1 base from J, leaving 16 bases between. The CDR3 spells CASSFGGPGQSYEQYF. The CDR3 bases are TGTGCCAGCAGCTTCGGGGGCCCGGGACAGTCCTACGAGCAGTACTTC.

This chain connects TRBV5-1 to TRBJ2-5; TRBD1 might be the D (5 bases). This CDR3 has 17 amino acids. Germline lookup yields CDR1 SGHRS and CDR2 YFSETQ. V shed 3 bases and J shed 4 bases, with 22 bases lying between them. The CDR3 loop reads CASSSRRKGVVGETQYF. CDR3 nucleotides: TGCGCCAGCAGCTCGCGCCGAAAAGGGGTGGTCGGAGAGACCCAGTACTTC.

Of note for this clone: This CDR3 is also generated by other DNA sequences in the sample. CDR3 sequence (DNA): TGTGCCAGCAGTTTAGACTCTTACAATGAGCAGTTCTTC. Translated: CASSLDSYNEQFF. The chain is built from TRBV27 and TRBJ2-1, with D hard to call. The germline V gene has CDR1 MNHEY and CDR2 SMNVEV (reference sequence). The CDR3 covers 13 residues. V lost 2 bases to trimming and J lost 4 bases, with 6 bases between them.

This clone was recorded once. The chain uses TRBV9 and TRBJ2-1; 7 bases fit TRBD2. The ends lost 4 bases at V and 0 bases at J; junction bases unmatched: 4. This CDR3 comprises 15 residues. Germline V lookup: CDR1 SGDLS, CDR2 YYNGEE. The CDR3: CASSPWTSSYNEQFF. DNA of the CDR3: TGTGCCAGCAGCCCGTGGACTAGCTCCTACAATGAGCAGTTCTTC.